This TCR beta chain came from a study of CD8+ T cells in alopecia areata. Extraction of RNA preceded its reverse transcription into cDNA, which served as the sequencing template. The data were produced by immunoSEQ multiplex PCR, yet TCRdb's version contains in-frame clones alone and is incomplete. Here the sample spans 150,000 to 200,000 clones, approximately 50% being singletons. This CDR3 has 15 amino acids. The V gene lost 6 bases and the J gene lost 5 bases, with 21 bases spanning the gap. Germline V CDR1 and CDR2: SGHDT, YYEEEE. Treatment reported: oral pan-JAK inhibitor, 5-10 mg twice daily. The starting material was CD8+ T cells sorted from blood, obtained at approximately week 52, from a patient treated with tofacitinib. This receptor was obtained from a human donor with alopecia areata. The rearrangement links TRBV5-6 to TRBJ2-7, with D perhaps given as TRBD1 or TRBD2 (6 bases each). CDR3 residues: CASTSLWGAGHEQYF. CDR3 sequence (DNA): TGTGCCAGCACTTCGCTTTGGGGGGCCGGTCACGAGCAGTACTTC.